This T cell receptor beta chain was documented in a study of blood T cell repertoires in COVID-19. Turning to the study itself: T cells, B-cell-depleted T cells, or PBMCs supplied cDNA or gDNA.

How the authors handled the data: Amplified reference gene primers provided the basis for estimating nucleated cell counts. This table comes from immunoSEQ multiplex PCR, and its TCRdb copy is limited to in-frame clones, with some not included. From that table come the V and J calls and clone size; the DNA was used to work out D and trimming. The sample lists 250,000 to 350,000 clones; 87% were seen once. The CDR3 contains 15 residues. CDR1 and CDR2 from the germline V gene are SGHDT and YYEEEE. V lost 4 bases to trimming and J lost 6 bases; unmatched junction nucleotides: 9. The gene calls are TRBV5-6 and TRBJ1-5; 8 nucleotides agree with TRBD1. The sequenced sample consisted of peripheral blood. This clonotype was sampled from a man aged 18 to 29 with active or convalescent COVID-19. The CDR3 sequence: CASSRMGQVGQPQHF. CDR3 bases: TGTGCCAGCAGCCGAATGGGACAGGTAGGTCAGCCCCAGCATTTT. The full variable domain, rest sourced from reference TRBV5-6 and TRBJ1-5, is DAGVTQSPTHLIKTRGQQVTLRCSPKSGHDTVSWYQQALGQGPQFIFQYYEEEERQRGNFPDRFSGHQFPNYSSELNVNALLLGDSALYLCASSRMGQVGQPQHFGDGTRLSIL.